At least ten counts were recorded for the clone carrying this T cell receptor beta chain. Its antigen is undetermined. It was by 5'RACE with 10-nucleotide random UMIs that the cDNA was made. TCRdb reanalysed the 5' RACE reads using MiXCR and keeps one entry per CDR3 protein. The repertoire holds under 85,000 distinct CDR3 sequences, with 10% to 13% as singletons. The data originate from a study of neurological immune-mediated disorders. Study observations and caveats: TCR clonal expansion peaked in HTLV-1-associated myelopathy patients and was lowest in multiple sclerosis patients. CDR3 amino acid sequences found in expanded clones were never shared across subjects, suggesting private repertoires in all groups.

2 million PBMCs stored at -80 C were the source of the unsorted libraries. Sequencing used PBMCs. This clonotype originated in a man aged 35 to 55 in good health.

CDR3 sequence (DNA): TGTGCCAGCAGCTTTACCCCCTCAGGGATCTATGGCTACACCTTC. Translation: CASSFTPSGIYGYTF. The chain employs TRBV7-2 and TRBJ1-2; D is possibly TRBD1 (5 bases). Trimming took 3 bases from V and 4 from J, leaving 15 bases between them. The CDR3 is 15 amino acids. CDR1 and CDR2 from the germline V gene are SGHTA and FQGNSA.